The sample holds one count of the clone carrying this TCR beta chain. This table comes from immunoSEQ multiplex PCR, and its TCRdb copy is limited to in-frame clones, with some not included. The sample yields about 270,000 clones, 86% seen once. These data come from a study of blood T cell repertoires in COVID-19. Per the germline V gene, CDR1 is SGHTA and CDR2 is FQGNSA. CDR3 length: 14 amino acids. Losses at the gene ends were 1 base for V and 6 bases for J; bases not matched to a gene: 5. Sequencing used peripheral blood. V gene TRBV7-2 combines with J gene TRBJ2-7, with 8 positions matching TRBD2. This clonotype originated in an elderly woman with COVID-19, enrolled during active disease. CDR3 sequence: CASSLVWTSSEQYF. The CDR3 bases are TGTGCCAGCAGCTTAGTCTGGACTAGCAGCGAGCAGTACTTC.